The 10 T cell receptor beta chains below were found in one sample sequenced in a study of STAT5B mutations in CD4+ large granular lymphocyte leukemia. The table came from immunoSEQ multiplex PCR; TCRdb's copy has only in-frame clones and leaves some out. Of 37,000 or so clones listed, 70% to 85% are singletons. Sequencing was carried out using CD4+ T cells from blood buffy coats. The receptor source for this set is a human donor in good health.

This chain joins TRBV7-8 and TRBJ1-5, with D maybe TRBD1 (6 bases). Germline V gene sequence: CDR1 SGHVS, CDR2 FQNEAQ. The CDR3 runs 17 residues. Deletions cut 1 base from V and 1 base from J, with 14 bases between. CDR3 nucleotide sequence: TGTGCCAGCAGCTTAGAAGGGTTAGGGGGAAGCAATCAGCCCCAGCATTTT. It codes for CASSLEGLGGSNQPQHF. Complete variable domain (other parts from reference TRBV7-8 and TRBJ1-5): GAGVSQSPRYKVAKRGQDVALRCDPISGHVSLFWYQQALGQGPEFLTYFQNEAQLDKSGLPSDRFFAERPEGSVSTLKIQRTQQEDSAVYLCASSLEGLGGSNQPQHFGDGTRLSIL.

This chain uses TRBV29-1 with TRBJ1-1; D call uncertain. The CDR3 runs 13 residues. V gave up 4 bases and J gave up 1 base, with 10 bases separating them. Germline CDR1 SQVTM, CDR2 ANQGSEA. CDR3 in amino acids: CSVVVRGNTEAFF. The CDR3 bases are TGCAGCGTTGTGGTCAGAGGGAACACTGAAGCTTTCTTT.

The V and J genes are TRBV6-4 and TRBJ2-1, with D perhaps matching TRBD2 (6 bases). CDR1 is MRHNA and CDR2 is SNTAGT in the germline V gene. This CDR3 has 11 residues. The V end was cut by 10 bases, the J end by 6 bases, with 10 bases between. The CDR3 region has the DNA TGTGCCACTGGGACTCTCAATGAGCAGTTCTTC. It encodes CATGTLNEQFF.

The J gene is TRBJ2-1, the V gene TRBV4-2, with D uncertain. Trimming took off 1 base at V and 8 bases at J, with 6 bases between the two ends. The CDR3 covers 12 residues. The germline V gene has CDR1 LGHNA and CDR2 YNFKEQ. The CDR3 DNA reads as TGTGCCAGCAGCCAAGTAGAGCATGAGCAGTTCTTC. This sequence encodes CASSQVEHEQFF.

This chain connects TRBV7-9 to TRBJ1-1; no clear D gene. V lost 2 bases, J lost 6 bases, and 4 bases lay in between. CDR1 is SEHNR and CDR2 is FQNEAQ in the germline V gene (reference sequence). The CDR3 has 11 residues. The chain's CDR3 is CASSLTAEAFF. CDR3 DNA sequence: TGTGCCAGCAGCTTAACGGCTGAAGCTTTCTTT. The variable domain in full, with the rest retrieved from reference TRBV7-9 and TRBJ1-1, is DTGVSQNPRHKITKRGQNVTFRCDPISEHNRLYWYRQTLGQGPEFLTYFQNEAQLEKSRLLSDRFSAERPKGSFSTLEIQRTEQGDSAMYLCASSLTAEAFFGQGTRLTVV.

This clone was recorded once. The V gene is TRBV9, the J gene TRBJ2-1, with 10 bases matching TRBD2. Germline CDR1 and CDR2: SGDLS and YYNGEE. V was pared by 0 bases and J by 7 bases, with 10 bases of the junction left unmatched. The CDR3 runs 17 residues. The CDR3 DNA reads TGTGCCAGCAGCGTAGCGAGTAGCGGGGGGTTCTGGAATGAGCAGTTCTTC. Protein product: CASSVASSGGFWNEQFF.

CDR3 nucleotide sequence: TGTGCCAGCAGTTACTCAGGGAGCTCCTACAATGAGCAGTTCTTC. Translation gives CASSYSGSSYNEQFF. This sequence joins TRBV6-5 and TRBJ2-1; maybe TRBD2 (5 bases). The CDR3 totals 15 residues. V gave up 0 bases and J gave up 0 bases, with 6 bases separating them. Germline assignment: CDR1 MNHEY and CDR2 SVGAGI.

By sample fraction, this clone is medium-sized. The V call is TRBV11-1, the J call TRBJ2-7; the D is unclear. The ends were cut back, 5 bases at V and 0 bases at J, with 14 bases in the middle. The CDR3 consists of 15 residues. CDR1 SGHAT and CDR2 FQDESV come from the germline V gene (reference sequence). The CDR3 nucleotides are TGTGCCAGCAGCGCCGAACCCTTCAGCTCCTACGAGCAGTACTTC. Translated, it gives CASSAEPFSSYEQYF.

This sequence joins TRBV19 and TRBJ1-5; TRBD1 matches at 8 bases. This CDR3 is built from 15 residues. The ends lost 5 bases at V and 3 bases at J; junction bases unmatched: 6. Germline CDR1 and CDR2: LNHDA and SQIVND (reference sequence). The CDR3 DNA follows: TGTGCCAGTAGTGGGACAGGTAACCCCAATCAGCCCCAGCATTTT. This sequence encodes CASSGTGNPNQPQHF.

The chain links TRBV27 to TRBJ1-2; D might be TRBD1 (5 bases). This CDR3 contains 15 residues. The germline V gene encodes CDR1 MNHEY and CDR2 SMNVEV (reference sequence). V lost 4 bases, J lost 8 bases, and 20 bases lay in between. CDR3 in DNA: TGTGCCAGCAGTTCGGGGTGGGAAGGGGTGATCGGCTACACCTTC. Amino acid sequence: CASSSGWEGVIGYTF.